Listed below are T cell receptor beta chains from one sample, sequenced in a study of cytomegalovirus exposure and HLA in healthy donors. Clones were read by immunoSEQ multiplex PCR, and TCRdb kept only the in-frame ones, dropping some. The sample carries around 200,000 clones, approximately 81% recorded once. Sequencing was done on a sample of PBMCs. Source of these receptors: a middle-aged man in good health and CMV-seronegative. The CDR3 runs from the conserved cysteine through the conserved F or W. A D gene is named only where the DNA matches it firmly. Clone size is shown for a subset of rows, as once, few, many or a class of expanded clone.

clone_size	j_call	d_call	v_call	cdr3_aa	cdr3_nt
few	TRBJ1-1	.	TRBV10-3	CAIGQGNMAFF	TGTGCCATCGGGCAGGGGAATATGGCTTTCTTT
.	TRBJ1-3	.	TRBV15	CATSRDGAVSGNTIYF	TGTGCCACCAGCAGAGATGGGGCAGTCTCTGGAAACACCATATATTTT
few	TRBJ1-6	.	TRBV30	CAWTTDSPLHF	TGTGCCTGGACCACGGATTCACCCCTCCACTTT
.	TRBJ2-7	TRBD1	TRBV11-2	CASRRDRGLHEQYF	TGTGCCAGCCGCCGGGACAGGGGGCTGCACGAGCAGTACTTC
.	TRBJ2-7	TRBD1	TRBV5-8	CASSLTGQGHEQYF	TGTGCCAGCAGCTTGACGGGACAGGGGCACGAGCAGTACTTC
.	TRBJ1-2	.	TRBV6-5	CASSYDLGANGYTF	TGTGCCAGCAGTTACGATCTGGGGGCCAACGGCTACACCTTC
once	TRBJ2-3	.	TRBV7-2	CASSLALAGDTQYF	TGTGCCAGCAGCTTAGCCCTAGCTGGGGATACGCAGTATTTT
.	TRBJ2-2	TRBD2	TRBV4-3	CASSQESTSGVNTGELFF	TGCGCCAGCAGCCAAGAATCGACTAGCGGGGTAAACACCGGGGAGCTGTTTTTT
.	TRBJ2-7	.	TRBV7-8	CASSWTDPEQYF	TGTGCCAGCAGCTGGACAGATCCCGAGCAGTACTTC
.	TRBJ1-1	.	TRBV9	CASSALGQNTEAFF	TGTGCCAGCAGCGCCTTGGGACAGAACACTGAAGCTTTCTTT
once	TRBJ1-2	TRBD1	TRBV13	CASSPTGAPWGYTF	TGTGCCAGCAGCCCTACAGGGGCCCCGTGGGGCTACACCTTC
.	TRBJ1-5	.	TRBV7-2	CASSLQGFGNQPQHF	TGTGCCAGCAGCTTACAGGGGTTTGGCAATCAGCCCCAGCATTTT
.	TRBJ2-2	.	TRBV18	CASSPNPGPTGELFF	TGTGCCAGCTCACCTAATCCAGGTCCAACCGGGGAGCTGTTTTTT
.	TRBJ1-1	.	TRBV6-5	CASSGAGGRTEAFF	TGTGCCAGCAGCGGTGCGGGGGGGCGGACTGAAGCTTTCTTT
.	TRBJ1-5	TRBD1	TRBV19	CARTGASFPHSNQPQHF	TGTGCCAGAACAGGGGCAAGCTTCCCCCATAGCAATCAGCCCCAGCATTTT
.	TRBJ2-7	TRBD1	TRBV9	CASSPRGQGSYEQYF	TGTGCCAGCAGCCCTAGGGGACAGGGCTCCTACGAGCAGTACTTC
.	TRBJ2-4	.	TRBV19	CASSVTGGGTKNIQYF	TGTGCCAGTAGTGTAACAGGGGGGGGGACCAAAAACATTCAGTACTTC
.	TRBJ2-7	.	TRBV6-1	CASSERGTLSSYEQYF	TGTGCCAGCAGTGAACGCGGGACTTTGAGCTCCTACGAGCAGTACTTC
many	TRBJ2-5	TRBD1	TRBV11-2	CASSKGQGRETQYF	TGTGCCAGCAGCAAAGGACAGGGGAGAGAGACCCAGTACTTC
.	TRBJ2-3	TRBD1	TRBV7-9	CASSPRTGPSTDTQYF	TGTGCCAGCAGCCCGAGGACAGGCCCTAGCACAGATACGCAGTATTTT
.	TRBJ2-3	TRBD1	TRBV7-8	CASSLGARGQGPPPDTQYF	TGTGCCAGCAGCTTAGGTGCGAGGGGACAGGGCCCCCCGCCAGATACGCAGTATTTT
.	TRBJ1-2	.	TRBV19	CASNSRANYGYTF	TGTGCCAGTAATTCTAGAGCTAACTATGGCTACACCTTC
few	TRBJ1-5	TRBD1	TRBV7-2	CASSLVTGWQPQHF	TGTGCCAGCAGCTTAGTGACAGGGTGGCAGCCCCAGCATTTT
.	TRBJ2-1	.	TRBV9	CASSSGPHNEQFF	TGTGCCAGCAGCTCAGGGCCCCACAATGAGCAGTTCTTC
once	TRBJ1-2	.	TRBV5-5	CASGLEGYTF	TGTGCCAGCGGTTTAGAGGGCTACACCTTC
.	TRBJ1-6	.	TRBV11-1	CASSLDGGDNSPLHF	TGTGCCAGCAGCTTAGATGGCGGGGATAATTCACCCCTCCACTTT
.	TRBJ2-1	.	TRBV2	CASSGGGSSYNEQFF	TGTGCCAGCAGTGGGGGCGGAAGCTCCTACAATGAGCAGTTCTTC
.	TRBJ1-5	.	TRBV7-2	CASSHSSGGNQPQHF	TGTGCCAGCAGCCACTCGTCTGGGGGGAATCAGCCCCAGCATTTT
.	TRBJ2-2	.	TRBV6-5	CASTLRQTTGELFF	TGTGCCAGCACCTTGAGACAGACCACCGGGGAGCTGTTTTTT
.	TRBJ2-1	.	TRBV20-1	CSAPGVNEQFF	TGCAGTGCGCCCGGGGTTAATGAGCAGTTCTTC
.	TRBJ2-1	TRBD2	TRBV2	CASRRERGSYNEQFF	TGTGCCAGCAGAAGGGAGCGGGGCTCCTACAATGAGCAGTTCTTC
.	TRBJ1-4	.	TRBV7-2	CASSTQGFNEKLFF	TGTGCCAGCAGTACACAGGGATTTAATGAAAAACTGTTTTTT
.	TRBJ2-7	TRBD1	TRBV6-5	CASSRTGPYEQYF	TGTGCCAGCAGCAGGACAGGGCCATACGAGCAGTACTTC
.	TRBJ2-3	TRBD1	TRBV6-4	CASSEQGGADTQYF	TGTGCCAGCAGTGAACAGGGGGGCGCAGATACGCAGTATTTT
few	TRBJ2-6	.	TRBV2	CASRSQGALTF	TGTGCCAGCAGATCACAGGGAGCCCTGACTTTC
.	TRBJ1-1	.	TRBV9	CASSVRVNTEAFF	TGTGCCAGCAGCGTACGGGTGAACACTGAAGCTTTCTTT
.	TRBJ2-3	TRBD2	TRBV11-3	CASSAPRKRGGTDTQYF	TGTGCCAGCAGCGCGCCCCGGAAGCGGGGGGGCACAGATACGCAGTATTTT
.	TRBJ2-5	TRBD2	TRBV18	CASSPPQGGSQETQYF	TGTGCCAGCTCACCACCTCAGGGAGGGTCCCAAGAGACCCAGTACTTC
.	TRBJ1-6	.	TRBV9	CASTTGNSPLHF	TGTGCCAGCACTACAGGAAATTCACCCCTCCACTTT
.	TRBJ2-3	TRBD2	TRBV4-2	CASSQEPTSGPDTQYF	TGTGCCAGCAGCCAAGAACCAACTAGCGGACCGGATACGCAGTATTTT
.	TRBJ1-1	.	TRBV7-2	CASSLNARASEAFF	TGTGCCAGCAGCTTAAATGCCAGAGCGTCCGAAGCTTTCTTT
.	TRBJ2-7	TRBD1	TRBV5-1	CASSSPGQEEVRAYEQYF	TGCGCCAGCAGCTCACCGGGACAGGAGGAGGTTAGGGCCTACGAGCAGTACTTC
.	TRBJ2-4	.	TRBV6-4	CASRDLITSHTKNIQYF	TGTGCCAGCAGAGACCTAATTACCTCCCATACCAAAAACATTCAGTACTTC
.	TRBJ1-6	.	TRBV5-4	CASSLAFSSYNSPLHF	TGTGCCAGCAGCTTGGCCTTCAGCTCCTATAATTCACCCCTCCACTTT
.	TRBJ2-7	TRBD1	TRBV27	CASRLDRGRYEQYF	TGTGCCAGCAGGTTAGACAGGGGGCGTTACGAGCAGTACTTC
once	TRBJ1-4	TRBD1	TRBV19	CASTSASRDRGNEKLFF	TGTGCCAGTACCTCAGCATCCCGGGACAGGGGTAATGAAAAACTGTTTTTT
.	TRBJ1-6	.	TRBV7-2	CASRRDKQNSPLHF	TGTGCCAGCAGACGGGACAAGCAGAATTCACCCCTCCACTTT
.	TRBJ2-6	.	TRBV7-2	CASSLAGGSGANVLTF	TGTGCCAGCAGCTTAGCGGGGGGCTCTGGGGCCAACGTCCTGACTTTC
.	TRBJ1-2	.	TRBV19	CASKQGPLFTF	TGTGCCAGTAAACAGGGACCCCTGTTCACCTTC
once	TRBJ2-7	.	TRBV5-6	CASSPGLQTAYEQYF	TGTGCCAGCAGCCCGGGACTTCAGACCGCCTACGAGCAGTACTTC
.	TRBJ1-1	.	TRBV5-6	CASSAVGSAEAFF	TGTGCCAGCAGCGCTGTCGGGTCCGCTGAAGCTTTCTTT
.	TRBJ2-1	.	TRBV6-5	CASSPLGGAYNEQFF	TGTGCCAGCAGTCCTCTAGGGGGAGCGTACAATGAGCAGTTCTTC
.	TRBJ2-7	.	TRBV6-1	CASSEDPWRGDEQYF	TGTGCCAGCAGTGAAGACCCGTGGAGGGGCGACGAGCAGTACTTC
.	TRBJ2-7	.	TRBV5-6	CASSLFLPGTYEQYF	TGTGCCAGCAGCTTGTTTCTCCCGGGGACCTACGAGCAGTACTTC
.	TRBJ2-4	.	TRBV7-3	CASSSRHTLGKNIQYF	TGTGCCAGCAGCTCTCGACACACTCTTGGCAAAAACATTCAGTACTTC
.	TRBJ2-7	.	TRBV6-5	CASSTTGNSYEQYF	TGTGCCAGCAGCACAACAGGGAACTCCTACGAGCAGTACTTC
.	TRBJ2-1	.	TRBV9	CASSTAGAPSYNEQFF	TGTGCCAGCAGCACCGCGGGGGCCCCCTCCTACAATGAGCAGTTCTTC
.	TRBJ1-1	.	TRBV14	CASSAGTPEGAFF	TGTGCCAGCAGCGCCGGGACACCCGAGGGAGCTTTCTTT
.	TRBJ2-5	TRBD2	TRBV30	CAWSIQRGLGETQYF	TGTGCCTGGAGTATTCAGCGGGGCTTGGGGGAGACCCAGTACTTC
.	TRBJ2-7	TRBD2	TRBV27	CASSLGGGIAYEQYF	TGTGCCAGCAGTTTAGGGGGGGGGATCGCCTACGAGCAGTACTTC